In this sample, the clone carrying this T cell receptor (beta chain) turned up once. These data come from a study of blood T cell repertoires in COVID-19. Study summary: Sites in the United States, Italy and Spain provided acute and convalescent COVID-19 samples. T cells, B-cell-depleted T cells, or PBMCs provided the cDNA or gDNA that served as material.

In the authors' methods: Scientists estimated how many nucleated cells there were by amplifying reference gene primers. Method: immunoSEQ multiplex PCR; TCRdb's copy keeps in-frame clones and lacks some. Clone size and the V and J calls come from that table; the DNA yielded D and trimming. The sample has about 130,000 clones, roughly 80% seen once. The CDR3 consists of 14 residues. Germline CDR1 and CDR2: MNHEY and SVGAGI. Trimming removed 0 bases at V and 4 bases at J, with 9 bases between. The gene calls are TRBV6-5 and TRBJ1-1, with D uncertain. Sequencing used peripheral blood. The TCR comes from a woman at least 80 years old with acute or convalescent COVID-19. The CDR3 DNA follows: TGTGCCAGCAGTTACTCGGCCAGTGGCACTGAAGCTTTCTTT. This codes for CASSYSASGTEAFF.